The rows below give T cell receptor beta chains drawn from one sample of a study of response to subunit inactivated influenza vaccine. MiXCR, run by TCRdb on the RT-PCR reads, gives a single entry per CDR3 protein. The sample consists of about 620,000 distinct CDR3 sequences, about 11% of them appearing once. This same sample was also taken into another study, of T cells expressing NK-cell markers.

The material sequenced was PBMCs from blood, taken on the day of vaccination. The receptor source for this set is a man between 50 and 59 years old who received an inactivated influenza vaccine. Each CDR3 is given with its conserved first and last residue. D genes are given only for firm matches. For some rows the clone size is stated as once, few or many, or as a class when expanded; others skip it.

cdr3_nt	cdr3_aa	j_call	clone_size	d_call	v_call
TGTGCCAGCAGCGTAGGCCGAGGGGGTGGTGATTCACCCCTCCACTTT	CASSVGRGGGDSPLHF	TRBJ1-6	few	.	TRBV9
TGTGCCACCAGTGATCTGCTGGGGGGCTACACCTTC	CATSDLLGGYTF	TRBJ1-2	.	.	TRBV24-1
TGTGCCAGTAGTATAGGCAGAGGATCCTACGAGCAGTACTTC	CASSIGRGSYEQYF	TRBJ2-7	many	.	TRBV19
TGTGCCAGTAGTATTCTCCGAGGGCAGGGCGCTAACTATGGCTACACCTTC	CASSILRGQGANYGYTF	TRBJ1-2	few	.	TRBV19
TGTGCCAGCAGCCATAGCGGGAGCCCCAACAATGAGCAGTTCTTC	CASSHSGSPNNEQFF	TRBJ2-1	.	TRBD2	TRBV12-3/TRBV12-4
TGTGCCACCATAGCTAGGAACACCGGGGAGCTGTTTTTT	CATIARNTGELFF	TRBJ2-2	few	.	TRBV28
TGCGCCAGCAGCCAAAAGGGGATCGTGGGGGGAAGGTATGGCTACACCTTC	CASSQKGIVGGRYGYTF	TRBJ1-2	few	.	TRBV4-3
TGTGCCAGCAGCGTAGGATCCCTAGCGGGAACTAGCACAGATACGCAGTATTTT	CASSVGSLAGTSTDTQYF	TRBJ2-3	.	TRBD2	TRBV9
TGTGCCACCGTAGAGGGGGGAACAGATACGCAGTATTTT	CATVEGGTDTQYF	TRBJ2-3	few	.	TRBV24-1
TGTGCCAGCAGTAACAACCGGAAAGAGACCCAGTACTTC	CASSNNRKETQYF	TRBJ2-5	.	.	TRBV6-2/TRBV6-3
TGTGCCAGCTCTCTCGGGAGCCCAGGGACCCAGTACTTC	CASSLGSPGTQYF	TRBJ2-5	.	.	TRBV18
TGCAGCGTTAGGGCGGGAGGTGTGTATGAGCAGTTCTTC	CSVRAGGVYEQFF	TRBJ2-1	.	TRBD2	TRBV29-1
TGTGCCACCAGCAGCCTCGGACGGACAAGCACAGATACGCAGTATTTT	CATSSLGRTSTDTQYF	TRBJ2-3	few	.	TRBV15
TGCAGCGTTTTGCGGGAGGTCGGCGGGGAGCTGTTTTTT	CSVLREVGGELFF	TRBJ2-2	few	TRBD2	TRBV29-1
TGCGCCAGCAGCTTGAATTTGTTCCCCACAGATACGCAGTATTTT	CASSLNLFPTDTQYF	TRBJ2-3	.	.	TRBV5-1
TGCAGCGTTCGAGGACATAAAACCGGGGAGCTGTTTTTT	CSVRGHKTGELFF	TRBJ2-2	few	.	TRBV29-1
TGTGCCACCCTCCAGGGTCAACGGGCCACGGTTGAAGCTTTCTTT	CATLQGQRATVEAFF	TRBJ1-1	few	.	TRBV6-1
TGCGCCAGCAGCTTTACTAGCGGGAGGGAATGGCGCGATGAGCAGTTCTTC	CASSFTSGREWRDEQFF	TRBJ2-1	.	TRBD2	TRBV5-1
TGCGCCAGCAGCCAAGATATGGACCTCTCCTACAATGAGCAGTTCTTC	CASSQDMDLSYNEQFF	TRBJ2-1	.	.	TRBV4-3
TGCGCCAGCAGCCAAGATAGTCTGACTACCAATGAGCAGTTCTTC	CASSQDSLTTNEQFF	TRBJ2-1	few	.	TRBV4-3
TGTGCCAGCAGTTTTGGACAGTCGAACACTGAAGCTTTCTTT	CASSFGQSNTEAFF	TRBJ1-1	.	.	TRBV27
TGTGCCAGCAGCTTAGTGAGGAACAATGAGCAGTTCTTC	CASSLVRNNEQFF	TRBJ2-1	many	.	TRBV7-2